Below, one TCR beta chain is given with its context. Some clones are missing from TCRdb's copy, which holds only in-frame ones; the method was immunoSEQ multiplex PCR. The table records fewer than 250,000 clones, 86% of them present only once. Trimming removed 7 bases at V and 0 bases at J, with 11 bases between. CDR3 length equals 14 residues. CDR1 is ENHRY, CDR2 SYGVKD, per germline. These data come from a study of blood T cell repertoires in COVID-19. The chain combines TRBV10-3 with TRBJ2-3, with D possibly matching TRBD1 (5 bases). This receptor was identified in a woman between 50 and 59 years old with acute or convalescent COVID-19. The sequencing sample was made of peripheral blood. CDR3: CAITRTPSTDTQYF. Here the CDR3 DNA reads TGTGCCATCACCCGGACACCTAGCACAGATACGCAGTATTTT.